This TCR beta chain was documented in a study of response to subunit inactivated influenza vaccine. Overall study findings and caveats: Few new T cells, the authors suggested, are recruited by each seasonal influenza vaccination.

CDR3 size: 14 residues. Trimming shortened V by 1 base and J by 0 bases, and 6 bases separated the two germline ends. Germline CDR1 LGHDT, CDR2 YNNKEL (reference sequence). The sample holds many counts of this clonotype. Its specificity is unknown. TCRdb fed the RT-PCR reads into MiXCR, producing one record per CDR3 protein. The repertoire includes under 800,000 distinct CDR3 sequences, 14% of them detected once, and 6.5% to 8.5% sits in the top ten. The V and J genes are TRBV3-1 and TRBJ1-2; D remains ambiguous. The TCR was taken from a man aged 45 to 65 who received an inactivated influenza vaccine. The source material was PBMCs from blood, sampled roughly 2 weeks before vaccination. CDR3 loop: CASSQGQANYGYTF. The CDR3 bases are TGTGCCAGCAGCCAAGGTCAAGCTAACTATGGCTACACCTTC. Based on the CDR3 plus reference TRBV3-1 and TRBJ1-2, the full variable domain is DTAVSQTPKYLVTQMGNDKSIKCEQNLGHDTMYWYKQDSKKFLKIMFSYNNKELIINETVPNRFSPKSPDKAHLNLHINSLELGDSAVYFCASSQGQANYGYTFGSGTRLTVV.